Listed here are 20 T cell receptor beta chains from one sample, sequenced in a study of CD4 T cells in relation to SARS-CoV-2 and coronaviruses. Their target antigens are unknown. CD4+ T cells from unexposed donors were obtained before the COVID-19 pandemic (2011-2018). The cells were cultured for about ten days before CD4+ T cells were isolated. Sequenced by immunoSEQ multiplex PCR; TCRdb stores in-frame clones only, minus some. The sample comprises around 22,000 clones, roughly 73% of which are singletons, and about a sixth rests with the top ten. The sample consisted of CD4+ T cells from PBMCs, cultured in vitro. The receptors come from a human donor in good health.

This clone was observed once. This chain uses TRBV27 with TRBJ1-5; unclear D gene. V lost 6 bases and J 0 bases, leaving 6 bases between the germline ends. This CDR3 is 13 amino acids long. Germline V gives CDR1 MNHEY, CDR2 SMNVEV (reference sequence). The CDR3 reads CASRAYSNQPQHF. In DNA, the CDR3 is TGTGCCAGCAGGGCGTATAGCAATCAGCCCCAGCATTTT.

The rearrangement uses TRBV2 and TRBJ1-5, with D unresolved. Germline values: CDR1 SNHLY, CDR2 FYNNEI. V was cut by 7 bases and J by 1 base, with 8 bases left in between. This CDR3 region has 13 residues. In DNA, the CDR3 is TGTGCCAGCACGGGGTTGAGCAATCAGCCCCAGCATTTT. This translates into CASTGLSNQPQHF.

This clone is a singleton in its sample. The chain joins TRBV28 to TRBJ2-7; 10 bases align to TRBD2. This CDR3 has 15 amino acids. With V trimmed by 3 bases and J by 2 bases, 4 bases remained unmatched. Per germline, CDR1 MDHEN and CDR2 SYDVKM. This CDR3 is CASSLPSGGPYEQYF. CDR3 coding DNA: TGTGCCAGCAGTTTGCCTAGCGGGGGACCCTACGAGCAGTACTTC.

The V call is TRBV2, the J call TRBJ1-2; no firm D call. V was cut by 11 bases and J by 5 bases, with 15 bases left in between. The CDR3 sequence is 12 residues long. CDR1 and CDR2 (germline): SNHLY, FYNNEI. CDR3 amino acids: CASSQTGYGYTF. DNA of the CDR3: TGTGCCTCATCTCAGACCGGATATGGCTACACCTTC.

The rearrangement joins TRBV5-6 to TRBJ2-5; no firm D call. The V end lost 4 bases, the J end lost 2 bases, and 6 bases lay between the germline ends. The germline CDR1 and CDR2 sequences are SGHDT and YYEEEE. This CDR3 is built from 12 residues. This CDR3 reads CASSLRQETQYF. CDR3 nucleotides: TGTGCCAGCAGCCTCAGGCAAGAGACCCAGTACTTC.

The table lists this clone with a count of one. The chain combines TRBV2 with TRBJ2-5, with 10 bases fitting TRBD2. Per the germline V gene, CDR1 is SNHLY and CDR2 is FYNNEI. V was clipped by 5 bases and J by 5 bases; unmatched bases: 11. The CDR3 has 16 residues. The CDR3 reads CASSFMLAGAGETQYF. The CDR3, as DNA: TGTGCCAGCAGTTTTATGCTAGCGGGAGCAGGGGAGACCCAGTACTTC. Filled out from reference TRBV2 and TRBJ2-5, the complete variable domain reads EPEVTQTPSHQVTQMGQEVILRCVPISNHLYFYWYRQILGQKVEFLVSFYNNEISEKSEIFDDQFSVERPDGSNFTLKIRSTKLEDSAMYFCASSFMLAGAGETQYFGPGTRLLVL.

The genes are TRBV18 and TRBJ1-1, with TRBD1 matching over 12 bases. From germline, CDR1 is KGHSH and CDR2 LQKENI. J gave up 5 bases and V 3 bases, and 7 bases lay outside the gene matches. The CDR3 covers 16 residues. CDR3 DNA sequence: TGTGCCAGCTCACCGACGGGGACAGGGGGCTGGACTGAAGCTTTCTTT. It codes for CASSPTGTGGWTEAFF.

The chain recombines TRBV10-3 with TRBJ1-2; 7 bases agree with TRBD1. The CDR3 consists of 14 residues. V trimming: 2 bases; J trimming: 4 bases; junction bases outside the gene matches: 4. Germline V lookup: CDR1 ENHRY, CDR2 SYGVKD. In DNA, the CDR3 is TGTGCCATCAGTGAGGCGGACAGGCTCTATGGCTACACCTTC. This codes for CAISEADRLYGYTF.

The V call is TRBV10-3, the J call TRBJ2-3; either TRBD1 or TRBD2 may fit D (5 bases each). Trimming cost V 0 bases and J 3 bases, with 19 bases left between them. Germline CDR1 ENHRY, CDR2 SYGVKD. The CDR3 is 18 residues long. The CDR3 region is CAISESIWGSIATDTQYF. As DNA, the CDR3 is TGTGCCATCAGTGAGTCGATTTGGGGGAGTATTGCTACAGATACGCAGTATTTT.

The CDR3 DNA is TGTGCCAGCAGTAGTGAAGGCCTGGGCTTGGGCACTGAAGCTTTCTTT. Translated, it gives CASSSEGLGLGTEAFF. The chain employs TRBV25-1 and TRBJ1-1; D ambiguous. The CDR3 totals 16 residues. Trimming removed 5 bases from V and 4 bases from J, with 20 bases in between. Per the germline V gene, CDR1 is MGHDK and CDR2 is SYGVNS.

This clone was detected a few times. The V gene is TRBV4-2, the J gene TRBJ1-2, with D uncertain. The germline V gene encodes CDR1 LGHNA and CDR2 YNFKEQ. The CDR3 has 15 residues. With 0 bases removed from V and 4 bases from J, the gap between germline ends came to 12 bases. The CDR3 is CASSQDRETVYGYTF. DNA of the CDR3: TGTGCCAGCAGCCAAGATCGGGAGACGGTCTATGGCTACACCTTC.

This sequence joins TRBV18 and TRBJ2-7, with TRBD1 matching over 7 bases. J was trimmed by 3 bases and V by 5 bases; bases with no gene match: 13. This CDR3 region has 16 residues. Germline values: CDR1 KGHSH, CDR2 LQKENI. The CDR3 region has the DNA TGTGCCAGCTCAAGCTATAACGACAGGGCGGGCTACGAGCAGTACTTC. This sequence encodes CASSSYNDRAGYEQYF.

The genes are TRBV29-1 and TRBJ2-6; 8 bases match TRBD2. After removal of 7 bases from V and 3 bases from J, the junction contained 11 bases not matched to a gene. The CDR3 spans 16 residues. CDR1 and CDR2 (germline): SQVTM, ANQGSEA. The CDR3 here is CSASGQGTLGANVLTF. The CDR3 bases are TGCAGCGCTAGCGGGCAGGGGACTCTTGGGGCCAACGTCCTGACTTTC.

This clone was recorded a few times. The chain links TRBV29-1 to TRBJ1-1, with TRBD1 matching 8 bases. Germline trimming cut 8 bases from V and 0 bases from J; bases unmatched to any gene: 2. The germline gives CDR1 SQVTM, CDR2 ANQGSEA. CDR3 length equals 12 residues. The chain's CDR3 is CSLTGVNTEAFF. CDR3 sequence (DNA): TGCAGCCTGACAGGGGTGAACACTGAAGCTTTCTTT.

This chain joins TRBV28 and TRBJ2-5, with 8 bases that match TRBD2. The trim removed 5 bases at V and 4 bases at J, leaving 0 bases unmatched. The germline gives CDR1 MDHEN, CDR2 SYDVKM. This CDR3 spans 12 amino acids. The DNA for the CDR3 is TGTGCCAGCAGTCTAGCGGGAGAGACCCAGTACTTC. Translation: CASSLAGETQYF.

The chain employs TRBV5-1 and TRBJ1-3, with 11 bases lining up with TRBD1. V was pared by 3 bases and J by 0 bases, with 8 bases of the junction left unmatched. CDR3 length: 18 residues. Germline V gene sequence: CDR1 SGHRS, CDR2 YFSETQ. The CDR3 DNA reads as TGCGCCAGCAGCTCCGGGACAGGGGGTACTGGCTCTGGAAACACCATATATTTT. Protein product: CASSSGTGGTGSGNTIYF.

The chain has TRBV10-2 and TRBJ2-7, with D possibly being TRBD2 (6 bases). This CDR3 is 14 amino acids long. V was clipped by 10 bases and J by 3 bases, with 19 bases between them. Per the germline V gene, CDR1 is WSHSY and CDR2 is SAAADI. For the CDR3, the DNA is TGCGCCACCCTGGGGGGTAGCCAAAACTACGAGCAGTACTTC. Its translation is CATLGGSQNYEQYF.

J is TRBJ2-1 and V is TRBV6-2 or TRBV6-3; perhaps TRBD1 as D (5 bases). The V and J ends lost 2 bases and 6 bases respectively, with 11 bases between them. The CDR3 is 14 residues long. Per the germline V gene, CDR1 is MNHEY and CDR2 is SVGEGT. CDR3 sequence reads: CASSYHSDSNEQFF. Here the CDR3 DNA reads TGTGCCAGCAGTTACCACTCCGACAGCAATGAGCAGTTCTTC.

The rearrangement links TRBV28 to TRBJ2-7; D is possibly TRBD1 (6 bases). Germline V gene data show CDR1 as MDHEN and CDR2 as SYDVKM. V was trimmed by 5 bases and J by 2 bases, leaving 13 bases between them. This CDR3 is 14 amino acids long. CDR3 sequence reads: CASSITGKTYEQYF. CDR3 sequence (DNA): TGTGCCAGCAGTATCACAGGGAAGACCTACGAGCAGTACTTC.

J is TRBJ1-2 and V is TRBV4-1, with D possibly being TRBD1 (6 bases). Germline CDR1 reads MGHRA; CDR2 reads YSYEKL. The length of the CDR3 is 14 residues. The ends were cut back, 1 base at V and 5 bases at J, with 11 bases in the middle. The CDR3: CASSQGRGEYGYTF. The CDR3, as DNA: TGCGCCAGCAGCCAAGGCAGGGGAGAGTATGGCTACACCTTC.